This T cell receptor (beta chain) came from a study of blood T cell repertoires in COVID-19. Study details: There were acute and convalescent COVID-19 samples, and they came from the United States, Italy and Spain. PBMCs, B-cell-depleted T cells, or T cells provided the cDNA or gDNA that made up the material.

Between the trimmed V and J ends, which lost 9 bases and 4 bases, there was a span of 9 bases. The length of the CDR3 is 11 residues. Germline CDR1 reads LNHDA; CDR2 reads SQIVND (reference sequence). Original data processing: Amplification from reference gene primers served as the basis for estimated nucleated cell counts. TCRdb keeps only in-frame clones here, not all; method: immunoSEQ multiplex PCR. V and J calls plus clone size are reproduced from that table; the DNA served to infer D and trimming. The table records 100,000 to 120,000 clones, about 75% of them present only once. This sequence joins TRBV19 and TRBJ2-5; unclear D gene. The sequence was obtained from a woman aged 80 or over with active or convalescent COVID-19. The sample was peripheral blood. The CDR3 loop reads CASGPGETQYF. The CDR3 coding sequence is TGTGCCAGCGGCCCAGGAGAGACCCAGTACTTC. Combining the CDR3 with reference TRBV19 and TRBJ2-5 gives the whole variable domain DGGITQSPKYLFRKEGQNVTLSCEQNLNHDAMYWYRQDPGQGLRLIYYSQIVNDFQKGDIAEGYSVSREKKESFPLTVTSAQKNPTAFYLCASGPGETQYFGPGTRLLVL.